The present T cell receptor (beta chain) was sequenced within a study of OX40 agonist ivuxolimab in advanced cancers. About the study: The dose-escalation cohort had hepatocellular carcinoma, melanoma, renal cell or head and neck cancer. Earlier treatment with anti-PD-1, anti-PD-L1 or anti-CTLA-4 was permitted, and around 43% had received some.

Findings of the study overall: More expanded clones were found, on average, in CD8+ than in CD4+ T cells. Among some nonresponders, normalized T-cell clonal expansion was also low.

V lost 5 bases and J lost 6, with 20 bases in between. Germline V gene data show CDR1 as LNHNV and CDR2 as YYDKDF (reference sequence). The CDR3 sequence is 15 residues long. A remark on this clone: What it binds is not known.

The table came from immunoSEQ multiplex PCR; TCRdb's copy has only in-frame clones and leaves some out. The sample carries 25,000 or so clones, around 73% recorded once. The V gene is TRBV15, the J gene TRBJ2-7; D remains unclear. The starting material was CD4+ or CD8+ T cells sorted from blood, obtained in a trial of the OX40 agonist ivuxolimab. The TCR was taken from an adult with an advanced solid tumor such as melanoma, head and neck, liver or kidney cancer. CDR3 nucleotides: TGTGCCACCAGCCTACATCTATCGCCCTCAGGCGAGCAGTACTTC. The encoded protein is CATSLHLSPSGEQYF.